This TCR beta chain is drawn from a study of PD-1 blockade in classical Hodgkin lymphoma. This table comes from immunoSEQ multiplex PCR, and its TCRdb copy is limited to in-frame clones, with some not included. The table lists fewer than 100,000 clones, 89% of them singletons. Per germline, CDR1 MNHNS and CDR2 SASEGT. CDR3 length equals 14 residues. Trimming shortened V by 6 bases and J by 2 bases, and 13 bases separated the two germline ends. Every patient experienced relapse after autologous stem cell transplantation, and brentuximab vedotin exposure varied. This clone has just one count. The chain carries TRBV6-1 and TRBJ1-2; D gene unclear. The clonotype was recovered from a human donor with classical Hodgkin lymphoma. Sample: peripheral blood mononuclear cells (PBMCs), taken at baseline. CDR3 loop: CASSPLSDNYGYTF. For the CDR3, the DNA is TGTGCCAGCAGCCCCCTATCGGACAACTATGGCTACACCTTC.